This T cell receptor (beta chain) is from a study of blood T cell repertoires in COVID-19. Study context: Sample material is recorded as cDNA or gDNA derived from T cells, B-cell-depleted T cells, or PBMCs.

The CDR3 covers 18 residues. V shed 1 base, J shed 2 bases, and the junction held 13 bases outside the gene matches. Germline lookup yields CDR1 SGDLS and CDR2 YYNGEE. Produced via immunoSEQ multiplex PCR; TCRdb's table is partial and in-frame only. This sample has fewer than 25,000 clones, with around 81% found just once. Source material: peripheral blood. This clonotype originated in an older man with acute or convalescent COVID-19. The gene calls are TRBV9 and TRBJ2-5, with TRBD1 matching over 8 bases. The DNA for the CDR3 is TGTGCCAGCAGCGTAAAGCCAGGGGGCCCCAAAATACAAGAGACCCAGTACTTC. Protein product: CASSVKPGGPKIQETQYF.